Listed below are T cell receptor beta chains from one sample, sequenced in a study of blood T cell repertoires in COVID-19. Some clones are missing from TCRdb's copy, which holds only in-frame ones; the method was immunoSEQ multiplex PCR. The sample lists about 200,000 clones; around 83% were seen once. The material sequenced was peripheral blood. These receptors were collected from a woman aged 80 or over with acute or convalescent COVID-19. CDR3s include the opening cysteine and the closing phenylalanine or tryptophan. A D gene is named only where the DNA matches it firmly. Size is stated for part of the rows, as once, few or many counts, or as a class when the clone is expanded.

v_gene	abundance	j_gene	d_gene	CDR3aa
TRBV15	NA	TRBJ1-1	NA	CATRGGWDTEAFF
TRBV6-5	few	TRBJ1-1	NA	CASSYSPGETEAFF
TRBV5-1	once	TRBJ2-3	TRBD2	CASSYLAGPRGDTQYF
TRBV7-2	few	TRBJ2-7	TRBD2	CASSLGRTSGGYEQYF
TRBV7-2	NA	TRBJ2-3	NA	CAIAGKEYTDTQYF
TRBV7-9	NA	TRBJ2-1	NA	CASSLVDYNEQFF
TRBV6-5	NA	TRBJ1-5	NA	CASSFTGPNQPQHF
TRBV2	NA	TRBJ2-7	TRBD1	CASSVGGQGYEQYF
TRBV7-2	once	TRBJ1-3	NA	CASSLEQGLGNTIYF
TRBV6-1	NA	TRBJ2-5	NA	CASSDQDGNEETQYF
TRBV4-3	NA	TRBJ2-6	TRBD2	CASSQDLAAPGANVLTF
TRBV18	NA	TRBJ2-7	NA	CASSPGQGNYEQYF
TRBV2	NA	TRBJ1-2	TRBD1	CASEGTGVFGYGYTF
TRBV29-1	NA	TRBJ1-2	NA	CSVPHPVGSYGYTF
TRBV4-3	NA	TRBJ1-2	NA	CASSQAVGGANYGYTF
TRBV5-5	NA	TRBJ2-1	TRBD2	CASSSGTIEQFF
TRBV24-1	NA	TRBJ1-5	TRBD1	CATSDDRGGQPQHF
TRBV5-1	NA	TRBJ1-1	NA	CASSLAAGRKVTEAFF
TRBV4-1	NA	TRBJ2-1	NA	CASSQDPGMNQFF
TRBV15	NA	TRBJ1-5	NA	CATSRDPGNGDQPQHF
TRBV19	NA	TRBJ2-7	NA	CASSPLAGGEQYF
TRBV28	NA	TRBJ1-1	NA	CATAGRTEAFF
TRBV6-5	NA	TRBJ2-1	TRBD2	CASRGEREGDNEQFF
TRBV15	NA	TRBJ1-4	TRBD1	CATSRGQGEVYEKLFF
TRBV7-9	NA	TRBJ2-7	NA	CASSFSIMGAGDEQYF
TRBV6-5	NA	TRBJ1-1	NA	CASRQGWGGDEAFF
TRBV6-5	NA	TRBJ1-2	TRBD1	CASTRQGNGYTF
TRBV5-1	NA	TRBJ1-1	NA	CASSLQGSNTEAFF
TRBV11-2	NA	TRBJ1-2	TRBD1	CASSLQGAGGYGYTF
TRBV3-1/TRBV3-2	NA	TRBJ1-2	NA	CASSPSNDPGTYGYTF
TRBV28	NA	TRBJ1-3	TRBD1	CAGGTGSDAGNTIYF
TRBV16	NA	TRBJ1-2	NA	CASSQSRAYGYTF
TRBV7-9	NA	TRBJ2-3	TRBD2	CASSLAAGAADTQYF
TRBV6-1	NA	TRBJ2-3	NA	CASSEVRTGGDTQYF
TRBV29-1	once	TRBJ1-2	NA	CSVEGRPANYGYTF
TRBV19	once	TRBJ1-2	TRBD1	CASSADGQGAYGYTF
TRBV5-1	NA	TRBJ2-1	NA	CASSFWVGGNEQFF
TRBV19	few	TRBJ1-5	NA	CASSSPTGNQPQHF
TRBV3-1/TRBV3-2	NA	TRBJ2-7	NA	CASSQSYEQYF